These T cell receptor beta chains were read from a single sample in a study of T cell repertoires in cytomegalovirus infection. Via MiXCR, TCRdb re-called the reads, giving one row per CDR3 protein. The data show 300,000 to 450,000 distinct CDR3 sequences, with 15% to 20% seen just once and 8.5% to 10% held by the top ten. Sequencing used PBMCs. The receptors derive from a human donor in good health (CMV status not recorded). Some clones in this sample may be carry-over from other donors' samples. Each CDR3 is given without its conserved first and last residue.

TRBJ2-3,TRBV4-3,ASSQAASGNVDTQY
TRBJ2-5,TRBV4-1,AVQGENQETQY
TRBJ1-1,TRBV7-6,ASSSLLVNTEAF
TRBJ1-3,TRBV3-1,ASSQAPGLENTIY
TRBJ2-7,TRBV6-5,ATSPRGRSYEQY
TRBJ1-2,TRBV20-1,SARRASYGYT
TRBJ1-4,TRBV29-1,SVLQGVGELF
TRBJ2-7,TRBV12-3/TRBV12-4,ASSLMPYEQY
TRBJ2-1,TRBV20-1,SARSATSGGQHNEQF
TRBJ2-6,TRBV27,ASSLLVDGTGANVLT
TRBJ2-1,TRBV4-2,ASSQDSGGGTLRSSNEQF
TRBJ2-7,TRBV12-3/TRBV12-4,ASRSGTGLYEQY
TRBJ2-7,TRBV4-1,ASSQAPTDDYEQY
TRBJ2-3,TRBV7-2,ASSLAWGAADTQY
TRBJ2-5,TRBV7-8,ASSFSSQETQY
TRBJ2-3,TRBV7-2,ASRSTGDTQY
TRBJ2-3,TRBV4-3,ASSRRYLAASTDTQY
TRBJ1-3,TRBV7-2,ASSSGRLSGNTIY
TRBJ2-5,TRBV15,ATSRNIGMSAETQY
TRBJ2-1,TRBV29-1,SVVPSGRGNEQF
TRBJ2-1,TRBV28,ASSRDKQVYNEQF
TRBJ1-5,TRBV7-2,ASSFSSTGRHNQPQH
TRBJ1-5,TRBV19,ASSIPTGVGSNQPQH
TRBJ2-1,TRBV7-6,ASSPGLAGGPTSYNEQF
TRBJ2-2,TRBV10-2,ASKVGSSNTGELF
TRBJ2-7,TRBV7-2,ASSLSRLGGGEQY
TRBJ1-3,TRBV11-2,ASSPSRGGPDGNTIY
TRBJ2-5,TRBV6-1,ASRTQDRETQY
TRBJ1-5,TRBV28,ASRKGHFGNQPQH
TRBJ1-1,TRBV2,ASNRGFGTEAF
TRBJ2-3,TRBV2,ASSEMTRTDTQY
TRBJ2-7,TRBV6-2/TRBV6-3,ASEGTPTGEQY
TRBJ2-5,TRBV10-3,AISGTAGYQETQY
TRBJ1-1,TRBV4-1,ASSQDGAGRTEAF
TRBJ2-3,TRBV9,ASSVAPLGQGWNTDTQY
TRBJ2-5,TRBV12-3/TRBV12-4,ASNRGGQETQY
TRBJ2-7,TRBV3-1,ASSQVIPNTIPYEQY
TRBJ2-3,TRBV7-9,ASSSASGHTDTQY
TRBJ2-3,TRBV2,ARKGSTDTQY